This TCR beta chain emerged from a study of identical twins. This clonotype was detected only a few times. V lost 0 bases to trimming and J lost 5 bases, with 8 bases between them. Germline CDR1 is MGHRA and CDR2 is YSYEKL. This CDR3 is 13 amino acids long. TCRdb reprocessed the 5' RACE reads with MiXCR, giving one entry per CDR3 protein. The sample carries about 340,000 distinct CDR3 sequences, approximately 13% recorded once. The same sample was also used in a study of yellow fever vaccine responses in identical twins.

This chain connects TRBV4-1 to TRBJ2-7; D unresolved. Sample: CD8+ T cells sorted from blood. The TCR originated in a woman aged 18-35 years in good health. The CDR3 loop reads CASSQDYQDEQYV. The CDR3 DNA is TGCGCCAGCAGCCAAGACTACCAAGACGAGCAGTACGTC.